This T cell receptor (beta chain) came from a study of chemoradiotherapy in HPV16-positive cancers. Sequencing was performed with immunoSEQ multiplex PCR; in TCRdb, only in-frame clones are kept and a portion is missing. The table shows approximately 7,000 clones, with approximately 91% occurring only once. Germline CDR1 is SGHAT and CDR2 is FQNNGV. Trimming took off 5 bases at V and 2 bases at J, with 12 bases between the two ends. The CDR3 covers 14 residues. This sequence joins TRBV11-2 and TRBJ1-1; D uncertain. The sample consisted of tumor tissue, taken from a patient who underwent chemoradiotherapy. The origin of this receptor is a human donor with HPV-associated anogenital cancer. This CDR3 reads CASSPEPTNTEAFF. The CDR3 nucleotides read TGTGCCAGCAGCCCGGAGCCGACAAACACTGAAGCTTTCTTT.